Reported below is one T cell receptor beta chain. What it binds is unknown. The CDR3 length is 17 residues. Looked up from germline, CDR1 is KGHSH and CDR2 is LQKENI. The V end was cut by 4 bases, the J end by 0 bases, with 16 bases between. The data were taken from a study of vaccination effects on CD4 cells after COVID-19. Broader study findings: Clones of infection and vaccine origin contracted markedly late after vaccination.

Sequenced by immunoSEQ multiplex PCR; TCRdb stores in-frame clones only, minus some. Here the sample spans 70,000 or so clones, over 60% being singletons. Following a roughly 11-day culture, CD4+ T cells were purified. Cultures got half-medium changes with IL-2 on days 3 and 7. This sequence joins TRBV18 and TRBJ1-3; D is unresolved. The sequencing used CD4+ T cells from PBMCs cultured without peptide, collected before COVID-19 vaccination. This clonotype was sampled from a human donor who received a COVID-19 vaccine. This CDR3 is CASSRNAERSSGNTIYF. The DNA for the CDR3 is TGTGCCAGCTCACGTAATGCGGAGAGAAGCTCTGGAAACACCATATATTTT. The variable domain in full, completed from reference TRBV18 and TRBJ1-3, reads NAGVMQNPRHLVRRRGQEARLRCSPMKGHSHVYWYRQLPEEGLKFMVYLQKENIIDESGMPKERFSAEFPKEGPSILRIQQVVRGDSAAYFCASSRNAERSSGNTIYFGEGSWLTVV.